These 25 T cell receptor beta chains came from one sample sequenced in a study of a mutant IDH1 vaccine in newly diagnosed glioma. Generated by immunoSEQ multiplex PCR, the TCRdb table keeps only in-frame clones and is missing some. This sample carries 30,000 to 40,000 clones, roughly 78% of them seen once, and the ten largest clones take approximately 9%. Time point defined: baseline, week 1 (first vaccination visit). Treatment meaning: pre-vaccination baseline after standard-of-care therapy. This material consisted of PBMCs, taken from a glioma patient treated with radiotherapy, temozolomide or both. The receptors derive from a man aged 40-49 years with glioma. Some clones in this sample may be carry-over from other donors' samples.

V gene TRBV27 combines with J gene TRBJ2-7, with TRBD1 matching over 7 bases. Germline CDR1 is MNHEY and CDR2 is SMNVEV (reference sequence). With V trimmed by 6 bases and J by 2 bases, 7 bases remained unmatched. CDR3 length: 14 residues. Here the CDR3 reads CASREQGRTYEQYF. As DNA, the CDR3 is TGTGCCAGCAGAGAACAGGGGCGAACCTACGAGCAGTACTTC.

V usage is TRBV7-6 and J usage is TRBJ1-1; TRBD1 is a possible D gene (5 bases). The CDR3 has 12 residues. CDR1 and CDR2 (germline): SGHVS, FNYEAQ. The ends were cut back, 5 bases at V and 11 bases at J, with 15 bases in the middle. The CDR3 is CASSPRGAFAFF. CDR3 DNA: TGTGCCAGCAGCCCACGCGGGGCATTCGCTTTCTTT.

V gene TRBV5-6 combines with J gene TRBJ2-3; 11 bases line up with TRBD1. The V gene's germline CDR1 is SGHDT and CDR2 YYEEEE. Unmatched junction bases numbered 8, after V lost 1 base and J lost 7 bases. This CDR3 contains 16 residues. CDR3 sequence (DNA): TGTGCCAGCAGCTTGAGGGCCAGGACAGGGGGCAATACGCAGTATTTT. Protein: CASSLRARTGGNTQYF. Looking up the rest from reference TRBV5-6 and TRBJ2-3 gives the full variable domain: DAGVTQSPTHLIKTRGQQVTLRCSPKSGHDTVSWYQQALGQGPQFIFQYYEEEERQRGNFPDRFSGHQFPNYSSELNVNALLLGDSALYLCASSLRARTGGNTQYFGPGTRLTVL.

The chain employs TRBV4-2 and TRBJ1-3; D remains unclear. V dropped 0 bases and J dropped 2 bases, with 11 bases sitting between them. Per the germline V gene, CDR1 is LGHNA and CDR2 is YNFKEQ. CDR3 length: 16 residues. CDR3: CASSQDPAPPGNTIYF. The CDR3 DNA follows: TGTGCCAGCAGCCAAGATCCCGCGCCCCCTGGAAACACCATATATTTT.

The gene calls are TRBV4-1 and TRBJ2-1, with unresolved D. Trimming pared 2 bases from V and 4 bases from J, leaving 6 bases between. The CDR3 is 13 amino acids. Germline CDR1 and CDR2: MGHRA and YSYEKL. CDR3 nucleotides: TGCGCCAGCAGCCAAAGACTGTACAATGAGCAGTTCTTC. Protein sequence: CASSQRLYNEQFF.

This sequence joins TRBV28 and TRBJ2-1, with D perhaps TRBD1 or TRBD2 (5 bases each). The CDR3 has 13 residues. Germline V gives CDR1 MDHEN, CDR2 SYDVKM. Trimming removed 9 bases at V and 5 bases at J, with 14 bases between. In DNA form, the CDR3 reads TGTGCCAGTCATATGTGGGGACACAATGAGCAGTTCTTC. Residues: CASHMWGHNEQFF.

The chain couples TRBV6-1 to TRBJ2-5; D is perhaps TRBD1 (6 bases). This CDR3 spans 19 amino acids. Germline loops: CDR1 MNHNS, CDR2 SASEGT. Trimming removed 1 base from V and 4 bases from J, with 25 bases in between. DNA of the CDR3: TGTGCCAGCAGTGAAGAGGACAGATTCTCTCGCCCTTACCGAGAGACCCAGTACTTC. This translates into CASSEEDRFSRPYRETQYF.

The chain couples TRBV10-2 to TRBJ2-3, with 8 bases that match TRBD1. Per the germline V gene, CDR1 is WSHSY and CDR2 is SAAADI. V shed 7 bases, J shed 3 bases, and the junction held 12 bases outside the gene matches. The CDR3 consists of 16 residues. CDR3: CASNRLDRVGTDTQYF. CDR3 nucleotide sequence: TGCGCCAGCAACCGCCTGGACAGGGTTGGTACAGATACGCAGTATTTT.

The chain employs TRBV5-1 and TRBJ2-5; D gene uncertain. CDR1 and CDR2 from the germline V gene are SGHRS and YFSETQ. This CDR3 has 14 amino acids. The V gene lost 4 bases and the J gene lost 3 bases, with 13 bases spanning the gap. The CDR3 reads CASSVSSTKETQYF. In DNA, the CDR3 is TGCGCCAGCAGCGTTAGCAGCACGAAAGAGACCCAGTACTTC.

V gene TRBV25-1 combines with J gene TRBJ1-4; 7 nucleotides line up with TRBD1. This CDR3 region has 14 residues. CDR1 is MGHDK and CDR2 is SYGVNS in the germline V gene. The J segment lost 6 bases and the V segment lost 2 bases, leaving 3 bases of the junction unmatched. CDR3 residues: CASSEQGEDEKLFF. CDR3 nucleotides: TGTGCCAGCAGTGAACAGGGGGAGGATGAAAAACTGTTTTTT.

This clone was counted between two and nine times. The chain employs TRBV10-2 and TRBJ2-5; D is perhaps TRBD1 or TRBD2 (5 bases each). This CDR3 is 16 amino acids long. Germline-derived CDR1 and CDR2 are WSHSY and SAAADI. Trimming removed 5 bases from V and 2 bases from J, with 18 bases in between. The CDR3 region has the DNA TGCGCCAGCAGTCCTGAAGCCGGGACGCCGCAAGAGACCCAGTACTTC. It yields the protein CASSPEAGTPQETQYF.

The table lists this clone with a few counts. This chain links TRBV6-5 with TRBJ1-2, with D hard to call. V lost 6 bases and J 4 bases, leaving 15 bases between the germline ends. CDR1 and CDR2 (germline): MNHEY, SVGAGI. There are 14 residues in the CDR3. The CDR3 bases are TGTGCCAGCAGCCCCGTAGGAGGTGGCTATGGCTACACCTTC. It encodes CASSPVGGGYGYTF.

The gene calls are TRBV19 and TRBJ1-2; D remains ambiguous. V lost 10 bases and J lost 2, with 14 bases in between. CDR1 LNHDA and CDR2 SQIVND come from the germline V gene (reference sequence). The CDR3 extends over 13 amino acids. The DNA of the CDR3 is TGTGCCACCCGACGCTCTCCAAACTATGGCTACACCTTC. Translating gives CATRRSPNYGYTF. Combining the CDR3 with reference TRBV19 and TRBJ1-2 gives the whole variable domain DGGITQSPKYLFRKEGQNVTLSCEQNLNHDAMYWYRQDPGQGLRLIYYSQIVNDFQKGDIAEGYSVSREKKESFPLTVTSAQKNPTAFYLCATRRSPNYGYTFGSGTRLTVV.

The V call is TRBV6-5, the J call TRBJ1-2; no firm D call. This CDR3 comprises 14 residues. V was shortened by 5 bases and J by 5 bases, with 15 bases between the two germline ends. Germline lookup yields CDR1 MNHEY and CDR2 SVGAGI. CDR3 protein: CASSNSPVPYGYTF. In DNA form, the CDR3 reads TGTGCCAGCAGTAATAGTCCCGTCCCTTATGGCTACACCTTC.

The rearrangement uses TRBV10-3 and TRBJ1-1; no clear D. Germline assignment: CDR1 ENHRY and CDR2 SYGVKD. Trimming pared 6 bases from V and 5 bases from J, leaving 7 bases between. The CDR3 runs 11 residues. CDR3: CAIREETEAFF. The CDR3 DNA follows: TGTGCCATCAGGGAGGAAACTGAAGCTTTCTTT.

The rearrangement links TRBV11-2 to TRBJ1-1; D not certain. Trimming shortened V by 4 bases and J by 4 bases, and 10 bases separated the two germline ends. The V gene's germline CDR1 is SGHAT and CDR2 FQNNGV. The CDR3 totals 13 residues. CDR3 loop: CASSSNGGTEAFF. The CDR3, as DNA: TGTGCCAGCAGCTCCAATGGCGGCACTGAAGCTTTCTTT.

The rearrangement joins TRBV29-1 to TRBJ1-5; TRBD1 might be the D (5 bases). Germline V lookup: CDR1 SQVTM, CDR2 ANQGSEA. The CDR3 is 13 amino acids. The V end was cut by 6 bases, the J end by 5 bases, with 14 bases between. CDR3 DNA: TGCAGCGTACAACAGGAGTACGATCAGCCCCAGCATTTT. The encoded protein is CSVQQEYDQPQHF.

V gene TRBV6-5 combines with J gene TRBJ2-7, with D possibly being TRBD1 (5 bases). V dropped 6 bases and J dropped 2 bases, with 8 bases sitting between them. The CDR3 extends over 12 amino acids. Germline V gene sequence: CDR1 MNHEY, CDR2 SVGAGI. CDR3 DNA: TGTGCCAGCAGGGGGCCTACCTACGAGCAGTACTTC. Its translation: CASRGPTYEQYF.

J is TRBJ1-4 and V is TRBV7-9; 9 bases map to TRBD1. After removal of 5 bases from V and 3 bases from J, the junction contained 7 bases not matched to a gene. Germline CDR1 is SEHNR and CDR2 is FQNEAQ (reference sequence). This CDR3 is 16 amino acids long. The CDR3 region has the DNA TGTGCCAGCAGCCCGGGACAGGGAGTGGCTAATGAAAAACTGTTTTTT. It encodes CASSPGQGVANEKLFF.

This chain joins TRBV7-9 and TRBJ2-7, with D perhaps matching TRBD2 (6 bases). The CDR3 runs 13 residues. Trimming pared 3 bases from V and 3 bases from J, leaving 9 bases between. The germline V gene has CDR1 SEHNR and CDR2 FQNEAQ (reference sequence). CDR3 loop: CASSLASDYEQYF. CDR3 coding DNA: TGTGCCAGCAGCTTGGCTAGCGACTACGAGCAGTACTTC.

The chain has TRBV30 and TRBJ2-5; the D is unclear. The closer fit of TRBJ2-7 to the DNA end suggests the J call may be wrong. There are 13 residues in the CDR3. The germline V gene encodes CDR1 GTSNPN and CDR2 SVGIG (reference sequence). The CDR3 loop is CAWSVPRSYEQYF. DNA of the CDR3: TGTGCCTGGAGTGTACCACGTTCCTACGAGCAGTACTTC.

Here the CDR3 DNA reads TGTGCCAGCTCACCAAGGGACAGCAGCACCGGGGAGCTGTTTTTT. Translated, it gives CASSPRDSSTGELFF. This rearrangement joins TRBV18 to TRBJ2-2, with TRBD1 matching over 7 bases. Germline V CDR1 and CDR2: KGHSH, LQKENI. The CDR3 contains 15 residues. Germline trimming cut 2 bases from V and 4 bases from J; bases unmatched to any gene: 4.

The gene calls are TRBV6-1 and TRBJ1-1; D unresolved. Germline V lookup: CDR1 MNHNS, CDR2 SASEGT. V dropped 6 bases and J dropped 2 bases, with 10 bases sitting between them. This CDR3 has 13 residues. The CDR3 region is CASRQAENTEAFF. The CDR3 DNA sequence: TGTGCCAGCAGGCAGGCAGAAAACACTGAAGCTTTCTTT.

The V and J genes are TRBV6-5 and TRBJ1-2; 7 nucleotides line up with TRBD1. Germline assignment: CDR1 MNHEY and CDR2 SVGAGI. The CDR3 is made up of 13 amino acids. Unmatched junction bases numbered 7, after V lost 6 bases and J lost 6 bases. CDR3 coding DNA: TGTGCCAGCAGCCGACAGGGAATCAATGGCTACACCTTC. Protein: CASSRQGINGYTF.

This sequence joins TRBV7-2 and TRBJ1-1; D unresolved. V gave up 6 bases and J gave up 1 base, with 9 bases separating them. The germline gives CDR1 SGHTA, CDR2 FQGNSA. The CDR3 is made up of 13 amino acids. CDR3: CASSRDANTEAFF. The CDR3 DNA sequence: TGTGCCAGCAGTAGAGATGCGAACACTGAAGCTTTCTTT.